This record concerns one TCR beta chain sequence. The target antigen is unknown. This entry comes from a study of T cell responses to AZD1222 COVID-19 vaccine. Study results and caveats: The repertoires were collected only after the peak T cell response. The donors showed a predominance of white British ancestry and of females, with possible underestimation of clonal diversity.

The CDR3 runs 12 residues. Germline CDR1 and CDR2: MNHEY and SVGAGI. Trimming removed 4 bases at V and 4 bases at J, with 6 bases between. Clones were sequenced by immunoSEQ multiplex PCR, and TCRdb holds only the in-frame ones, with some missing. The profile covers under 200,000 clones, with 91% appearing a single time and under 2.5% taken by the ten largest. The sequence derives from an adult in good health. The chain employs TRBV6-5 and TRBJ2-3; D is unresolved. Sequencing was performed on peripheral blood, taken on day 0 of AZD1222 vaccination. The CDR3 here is CASSSSPDTQYF. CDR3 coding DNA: TGTGCCAGCAGTTCGAGCCCAGATACGCAGTATTTT.